The 16 T cell receptor beta chains presented below share a single source sample, sequenced in a study of vaccination and CD4 T cells after COVID-19. Once obtained from cultured CD4+ T cells, the DNA was sequenced using the Oncomine TCR Beta short-read assay. TCRdb fed the PCR reads into MiXCR, producing one record per CDR3 protein. This table has around 14,000 distinct CDR3 sequences, 73% appearing once. The treatment was: approximately 9-day PBMC culture with coronavirus spike peptide pools or control peptides (ViraFEST assay). Antigen specificity for these receptors is unknown. The sample comprised CD4+ T cells from blood, cultured in vitro. The source is a human donor who had recovered from COVID-19.

This clonotype showed up just a few times. The chain combines TRBV19 with TRBJ1-2; a weak D match, TRBD1 (5 bases). Between the trimmed V and J ends, which lost 6 bases and 7 bases, there was a span of 18 bases. The V gene's germline CDR1 is LNHDA and CDR2 SQIVND (reference sequence). This CDR3 contains 14 residues. CDR3 sequence (DNA): TGTGCCAGTAGCCCAAGGGGTTTCGAGAGTGGCTACACCTTC. It is translated as CASSPRGFESGYTF.

This clonotype occurred a few times. V is TRBV27 and J is TRBJ1-1, with D maybe TRBD1 (6 bases). Per the germline V gene, CDR1 is MNHEY and CDR2 is SMNVEV (reference sequence). The V and J ends lost 5 bases and 1 base respectively, with 11 bases between them. The CDR3 is 14 amino acids. The CDR3 sequence: CASSTRDKNTEAFF. CDR3 sequence (DNA): TGTGCCAGCAGTACCCGGGACAAGAACACTGAAGCTTTCTTT.

The V call is TRBV6-1, the J call TRBJ1-5, with D possibly matching TRBD1 (5 bases). Per the germline V gene, CDR1 is MNHNS and CDR2 is SASEGT. Deletions cut 2 bases from V and 6 bases from J, with 11 bases between. This CDR3 comprises 14 residues. CDR3 protein: CASSEPGGVQPQHF. CDR3 coding DNA: TGTGCCAGCAGTGAACCGGGGGGGGTTCAGCCCCAGCATTTT.

This chain connects TRBV28 to TRBJ1-2, with D unresolved. The germline gives CDR1 MDHEN, CDR2 SYDVKM. Deletions cut 6 bases from V and 9 bases from J, with 14 bases between. The CDR3 runs to 12 residues. The CDR3 coding sequence is TGTGCCAGCAGCCTCAGTCCGGGGAGCTACACCTTC. As protein: CASSLSPGSYTF.

This chain connects TRBV7-2 to TRBJ2-7; 8 positions agree with TRBD2. TRBJ2-5 explains the end of the DNA better; the J call may be wrong. Germline CDR1 and CDR2: SGHTA and FQGNSA. The CDR3 covers 17 residues. Here the CDR3 reads CASSLARLAGTGETQYF. As DNA, the CDR3 is TGTGCCAGCAGCTTAGCCCGGCTAGCGGGTACGGGGGAGACCCAGTACTTC.

This chain connects TRBV7-6 to TRBJ2-6; D is unresolved. CDR1 SGHVS and CDR2 FNYEAQ come from the germline V gene. The CDR3 runs to 18 residues. V lost 5 bases and J 0 bases, leaving 17 bases between the germline ends. CDR3 protein: CASSPRTASSSGANVLTF. The DNA of the CDR3 is TGTGCCAGCAGCCCTCGGACGGCGTCCTCCTCTGGGGCCAACGTCCTGACTTTC. The variable domain in full, completed from reference TRBV7-6 and TRBJ2-6, reads GAGVSQSPRYKVTKRGQDVALRCDPISGHVSLYWYRQALGQGPEFLTYFNYEAQQDKSGLPNDRFSAERPEGSISTLTIQRTEQRDSAMYRCASSPRTASSSGANVLTFGAGSRLTVL.

The CDR3 loop is CASSLNQGVNYEQYF. The CDR3 bases are TGTGCCAGCAGTTTAAATCAGGGGGTAAACTACGAGCAGTACTTC. This chain uses TRBV2 with TRBJ2-7; 7 bases line up with TRBD1. The trim removed 5 bases at V and 3 bases at J, leaving 10 bases unmatched. Germline V gives CDR1 SNHLY, CDR2 FYNNEI. This CDR3 region has 15 residues. Full variable domain (missing parts from reference TRBV2 and TRBJ2-7): EPEVTQTPSHQVTQMGQEVILRCVPISNHLYFYWYRQILGQKVEFLVSFYNNEISEKSEIFDDQFSVERPDGSNFTLKIRSTKLEDSAMYFCASSLNQGVNYEQYFGPGTRLTVT.

The chain links TRBV10-3 to TRBJ1-1; D unresolved. Trimming took 8 bases from V and 1 from J, leaving 8 bases between them. Germline V gives CDR1 ENHRY, CDR2 SYGVKD. This CDR3 contains 12 residues. CDR3 bases: TGTGCCATCGGTACGGCGAACACTGAAGCTTTCTTT. Encoded protein: CAIGTANTEAFF.

This sequence joins TRBV7-2 and TRBJ2-3, with D uncertain. Trimming took off 4 bases at V and 0 bases at J, with 14 bases between the two ends. The germline gives CDR1 SGHTA, CDR2 FQGNSA. The CDR3 has 16 residues. CDR3: CASSWAGPPSTDTQYF. CDR3 nucleotides: TGTGCCAGCAGCTGGGCTGGACCCCCTAGCACAGATACGCAGTATTTT.

The chain links TRBV19 to TRBJ1-1, with 8 nucleotides matching TRBD1. The CDR3 is made up of 16 amino acids. Germline CDR1 reads LNHDA; CDR2 reads SQIVND (reference sequence). J was trimmed by 4 bases and V by 5 bases; bases with no gene match: 12. CDR3 region: CASSRGQGRGGTEAFF. In DNA form, the CDR3 reads TGTGCCAGTAGTCGTGGACAGGGCCGGGGGGGCACTGAAGCTTTCTTT.

The rearrangement joins TRBV19 to TRBJ2-7; D unresolved. With 5 bases removed from V and 4 bases from J, the gap between germline ends came to 15 bases. The CDR3 runs to 14 residues. Germline V lookup: CDR1 LNHDA, CDR2 SQIVND (reference sequence). The CDR3 is CASSPVPLVYEQYF. The CDR3 coding sequence is TGTGCCAGTAGTCCGGTTCCCCTAGTATACGAGCAGTACTTC. Full variable domain (rest looked up from reference TRBV19 and TRBJ2-7): DGGITQSPKYLFRKEGQNVTLSCEQNLNHDAMYWYRQDPGQGLRLIYYSQIVNDFQKGDIAEGYSVSREKKESFPLTVTSAQKNPTAFYLCASSPVPLVYEQYFGPGTRLTVT.

V gene TRBV7-2 combines with J gene TRBJ2-1; no firm D call. V was pared by 1 base and J by 5 bases, with 9 bases between. The CDR3 loop spans 14 amino acids. Germline V gives CDR1 SGHTA, CDR2 FQGNSA. The DNA of the CDR3 is TGTGCCAGCAGCTTAGGTAGACTTGACAATGAGCAGTTCTTC. Translated, it gives CASSLGRLDNEQFF.

This clonotype is large (0.1 to 1%) by share. The V gene is TRBV7-6, the J gene TRBJ1-1; the D gene is possibly TRBD1 (5 bases). This CDR3 comprises 15 residues. Germline loops: CDR1 SGHVS, CDR2 FNYEAQ. V was trimmed by 0 bases and J by 0 bases, leaving 8 bases between them. The CDR3 protein is CASSLAGGVNTEAFF. CDR3 nucleotides: TGTGCCAGCAGCTTAGCGGGGGGGGTGAACACTGAAGCTTTCTTT.

The chain is built from TRBV11-1 and TRBJ1-2; no clear D gene. The V end was cut by 6 bases, the J end by 3 bases, with 23 bases between. This CDR3 spans 17 amino acids. The germline V gene encodes CDR1 SGHAT and CDR2 FQDESV (reference sequence). The CDR3 loop reads CASRRTGGRFPDYGYTF. In DNA, the CDR3 is TGTGCCAGCAGACGGACGGGAGGGAGATTCCCTGACTATGGCTACACCTTC.

The CDR3, as DNA: TGCAGCGTTGAAGGGGGCCATGAGCAGTTCTTC. Its protein product is CSVEGGHEQFF. The J gene is TRBJ2-1, the V gene TRBV29-1, with TRBD1 as a possible D gene (5 bases). Germline-derived CDR1 and CDR2 are SQVTM and ANQGSEA. The CDR3 runs to 11 residues. Trimming removed 1 base at V and 8 bases at J, with 6 bases between.

The chain uses TRBV20-1 and TRBJ2-5; 7 positions match TRBD2. CDR1 and CDR2 (germline): DFQATT, SNEGSKA (reference sequence). This CDR3 has 16 amino acids. V lost 0 bases and J lost 2; bases outside the gene matches: 9. This CDR3 is CSARDPRGEGQETQYF. CDR3 coding DNA: TGCAGTGCTAGAGACCCTCGGGGGGAGGGACAAGAGACCCAGTACTTC.